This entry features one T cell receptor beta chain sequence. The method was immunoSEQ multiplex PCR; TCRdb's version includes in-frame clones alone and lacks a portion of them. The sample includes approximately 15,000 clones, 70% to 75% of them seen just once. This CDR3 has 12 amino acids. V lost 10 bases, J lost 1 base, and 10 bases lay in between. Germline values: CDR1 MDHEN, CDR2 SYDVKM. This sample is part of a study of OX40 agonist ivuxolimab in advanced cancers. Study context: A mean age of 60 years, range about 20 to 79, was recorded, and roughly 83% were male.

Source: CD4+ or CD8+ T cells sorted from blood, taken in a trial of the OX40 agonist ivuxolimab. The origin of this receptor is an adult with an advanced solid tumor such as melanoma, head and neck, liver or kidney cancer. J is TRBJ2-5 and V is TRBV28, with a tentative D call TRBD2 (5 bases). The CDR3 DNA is TGTGCCACCGGGATCGCCCAAGAGACCCAGTACTTC. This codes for CATGIAQETQYF.